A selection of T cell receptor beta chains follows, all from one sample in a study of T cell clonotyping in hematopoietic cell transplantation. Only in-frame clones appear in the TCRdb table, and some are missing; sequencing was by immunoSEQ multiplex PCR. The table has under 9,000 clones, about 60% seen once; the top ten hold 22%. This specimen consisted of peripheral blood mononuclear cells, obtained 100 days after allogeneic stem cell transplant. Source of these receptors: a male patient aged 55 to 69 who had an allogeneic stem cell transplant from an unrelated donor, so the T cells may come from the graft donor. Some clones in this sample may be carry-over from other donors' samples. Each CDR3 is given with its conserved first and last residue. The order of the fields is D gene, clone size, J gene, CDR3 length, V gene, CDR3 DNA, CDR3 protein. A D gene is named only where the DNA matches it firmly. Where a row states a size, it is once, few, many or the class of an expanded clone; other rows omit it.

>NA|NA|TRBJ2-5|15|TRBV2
TGTGCCAGCAGTGAAGGGGACTCGAGGCTAGAGACCCAGTACTTC
CASSEGDSRLETQYF
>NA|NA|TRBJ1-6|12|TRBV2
TGTGCCAGCAGGCTCTATAATTCACCCCTCCACTTT
CASRLYNSPLHF
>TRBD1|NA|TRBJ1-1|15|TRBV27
TGTGCCAGCAGGAAACAGGGGTTGGGGAACACTGAAGCTTTCTTT
CASRKQGLGNTEAFF
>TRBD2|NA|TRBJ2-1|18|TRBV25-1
TGTGCCAGCAGTCCCGACACCGGGACTAGCGTTGGGTACAATGAGCAGTTCTTC
CASSPDTGTSVGYNEQFF
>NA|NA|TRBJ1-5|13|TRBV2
TGTGCCAGCAGTATGAGGGCAGATCAGCCCCAGCATTTT
CASSMRADQPQHF
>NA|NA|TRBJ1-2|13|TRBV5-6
TGTGCCAGCAGCTCCATCAGGGGCGACGGCTACACCTTC
CASSSIRGDGYTF
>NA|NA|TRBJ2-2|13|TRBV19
TGTGCCAGTAGAATAGCGGCCACCGGGGAGCTGTTTTTT
CASRIAATGELFF
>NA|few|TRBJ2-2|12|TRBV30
TGTGCCTGGAGGTGGGGGACCGGGGAGCTGTTTTTT
CAWRWGTGELFF
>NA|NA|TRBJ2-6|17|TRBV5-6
TGTGCCAGCACCTCCCGAAAGGCAGACTCTGGGGCCAACGTCCTGACTTTC
CASTSRKADSGANVLTF
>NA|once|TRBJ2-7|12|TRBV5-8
TGTGCCAGCTCCGGACGGCACTACGAGCAGTACTTC
CASSGRHYEQYF
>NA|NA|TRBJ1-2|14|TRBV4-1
TGCGCCAGCAGCCAAGTCAATTCAAACTATGGCTACACCTTC
CASSQVNSNYGYTF
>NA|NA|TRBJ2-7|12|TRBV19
TGTGCCAGTAGGAGAATCACCTACGAGCAGTACTTC
CASRRITYEQYF
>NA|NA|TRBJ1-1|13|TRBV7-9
TGTGCCAGCAGCAAACAGGGATTCACTGAAGCTTTCTTT
CASSKQGFTEAFF
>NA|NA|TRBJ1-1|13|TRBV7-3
TGTGCCAGCAGCTCCCAGGGAAGGACTGAAGCTTTCTTT
CASSSQGRTEAFF
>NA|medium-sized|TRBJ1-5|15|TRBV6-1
TGTGCCAGCAGTTTAGGTAGGCAGGCTTTTCAGCCCCAGCATTTT
CASSLGRQAFQPQHF
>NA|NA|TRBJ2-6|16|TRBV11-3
TGTGCCAGCAGCCGCCAGGGACCAACCGGGGCCAACGTCCTGACTTTC
CASSRQGPTGANVLTF
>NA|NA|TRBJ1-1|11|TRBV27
TGTGCCAGCAGGTCAGGGGTGAAAGCTTTCTTT
CASRSGVKAFF
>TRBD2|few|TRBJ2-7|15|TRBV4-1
TGCGCCAGCAGCTTACTAGCGGGGATAACCTACGAGCAGTACTTC
CASSLLAGITYEQYF
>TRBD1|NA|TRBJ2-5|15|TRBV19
TGTGCCAGTAGTATCCCCAGGGGGCATGGAGAGACCCAGTACTTC
CASSIPRGHGETQYF
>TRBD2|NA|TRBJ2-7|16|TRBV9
TGTGCCAGCAGCCCCGATGGACTAGCGGGGCGCTACGAGCAGTACTTC
CASSPDGLAGRYEQYF
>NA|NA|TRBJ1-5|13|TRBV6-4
TGTGCCAGCAGCGGGGAGGCGGATCAGCCCCAGCATTTT
CASSGEADQPQHF
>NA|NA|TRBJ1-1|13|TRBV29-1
TGCAGCGTTGAAGATGGCCCGAACACTGAAGCTTTCTTT
CSVEDGPNTEAFF
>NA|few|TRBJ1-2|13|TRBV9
TGTGCCAGCAGCGTAGAGGGGAGCTATGGCTACACCTTC
CASSVEGSYGYTF
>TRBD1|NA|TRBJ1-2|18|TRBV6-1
TGTGCCAGCAGTGGAACCGGGACAGGGCAAAAAACTCCCTATGGCTACACCTTC
CASSGTGTGQKTPYGYTF
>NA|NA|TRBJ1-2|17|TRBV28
TGTGCCAGCAGTTTAGGGGGCGAGGCAGGGATCGTTTATGGCTACACCTTC
CASSLGGEAGIVYGYTF
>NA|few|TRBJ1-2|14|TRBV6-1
TGTGCCAGCAGTGAAGATCGGGCTAACTATGGCTACACCTTC
CASSEDRANYGYTF
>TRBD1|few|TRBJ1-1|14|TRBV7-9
TGTGCCTCTGGGGAGGGGGCCTGGGACACTGAAGCTTTCTTT
CASGEGAWDTEAFF
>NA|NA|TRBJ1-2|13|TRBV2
TGTGCCAGCAGTGAGACGGGGAGCTATGGCTACACCTTC
CASSETGSYGYTF
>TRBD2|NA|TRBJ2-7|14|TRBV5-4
TGTGCCAGCAGCGTGACTAGCGCAACCTACGAGCAGTACTTC
CASSVTSATYEQYF
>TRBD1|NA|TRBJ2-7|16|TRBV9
TGTGCCAGCAGCCCCAAGACCGGGACAGTGAGCTACGAGCAGTACTTC
CASSPKTGTVSYEQYF
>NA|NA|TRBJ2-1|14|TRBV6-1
TGTGCCAGCACGGGAGGCCAGGGGTACAATGAGCAGTTCTTC
CASTGGQGYNEQFF
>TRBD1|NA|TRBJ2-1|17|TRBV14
TGTGCCAGCAGCCCTATCAGGGGGTTGAGCTCCTACAATGAGCAGTTCTTC
CASSPIRGLSSYNEQFF
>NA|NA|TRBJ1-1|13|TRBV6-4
TGTGCCAGCAGGGAAGTCCAGGGAGCTGAAGCTTTCTTT
CASREVQGAEAFF
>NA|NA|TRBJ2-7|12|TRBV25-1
TGTGCCAGCAGTGACGGGGTGGACGAGCAGTACTTC
CASSDGVDEQYF
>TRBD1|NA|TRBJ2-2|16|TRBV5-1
TGCGCCAGCAGCTCGAGACGGACAGGGAACACCGGGGAGCTGTTTTTT
CASSSRRTGNTGELFF
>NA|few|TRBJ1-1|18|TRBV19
TGTGCCAGTAGTACCGACGGGAACCTACTGATCATGAACACTGAAGCTTTCTTT
CASSTDGNLLIMNTEAFF
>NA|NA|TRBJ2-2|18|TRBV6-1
TGTGCCAGCAGTGAAGCGGGGCGTTACCAGCATTACACCGGGGAGCTGTTTTTT
CASSEAGRYQHYTGELFF
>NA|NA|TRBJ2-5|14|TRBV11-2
TGTGCCAGCAGCTTAGAAGCAGGGGTAAAGACCCAGTACTTC
CASSLEAGVKTQYF
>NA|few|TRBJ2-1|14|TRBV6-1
TGTGCCAGCACATATAGGCAAGCCGGGGGTGAGCAGTTCTTC
CASTYRQAGGEQFF
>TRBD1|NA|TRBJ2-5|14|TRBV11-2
TGTGCCAGCAGCTCGGGACAGGGGAGAGAGACCCAGTACTTC
CASSSGQGRETQYF
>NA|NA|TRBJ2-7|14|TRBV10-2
TGCGCCAGCAGTGATTACTTAGAGGAATACGAGCAGTACTTC
CASSDYLEEYEQYF
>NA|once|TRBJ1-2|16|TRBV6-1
TGTGCCAGCAGTGACGGGCCCTACCCAGCTAACTATGGCTACACCTTC
CASSDGPYPANYGYTF
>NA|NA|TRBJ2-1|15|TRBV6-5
TGTGCCAGCAGCCGGACTGGTGGGACCTACAATGAGCAGTTCTTC
CASSRTGGTYNEQFF
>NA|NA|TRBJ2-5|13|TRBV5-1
TGCGCCAGCAGCTTGGGACTGCAAGAGACCCAGTACTTC
CASSLGLQETQYF
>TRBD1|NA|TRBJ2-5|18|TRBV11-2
TGTGCCAGCAGCAGAGGGGGCAGGGGGCGCGAGGATAGAGAGACCCAGTACTTC
CASSRGGRGREDRETQYF
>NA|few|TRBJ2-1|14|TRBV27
TGTGCCAGCAGCTTAGGGCTAACTAACAATGAGCAGTTCTTC
CASSLGLTNNEQFF
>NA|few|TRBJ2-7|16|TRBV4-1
TGCGCCAGCAGCCGTCTCCTCGGCAGGGAATCCTACGAGCAGTACTTC
CASSRLLGRESYEQYF
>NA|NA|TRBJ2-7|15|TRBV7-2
TGTGCCAGCAGTACAACAGGGCTGCTAACCTACGAGCAGTACTTC
CASSTTGLLTYEQYF
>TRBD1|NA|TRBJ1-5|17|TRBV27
TGTGCCAGCAGTTTAAGACCGGGACAGGGGTACAATCAGCCCCAGCATTTT
CASSLRPGQGYNQPQHF